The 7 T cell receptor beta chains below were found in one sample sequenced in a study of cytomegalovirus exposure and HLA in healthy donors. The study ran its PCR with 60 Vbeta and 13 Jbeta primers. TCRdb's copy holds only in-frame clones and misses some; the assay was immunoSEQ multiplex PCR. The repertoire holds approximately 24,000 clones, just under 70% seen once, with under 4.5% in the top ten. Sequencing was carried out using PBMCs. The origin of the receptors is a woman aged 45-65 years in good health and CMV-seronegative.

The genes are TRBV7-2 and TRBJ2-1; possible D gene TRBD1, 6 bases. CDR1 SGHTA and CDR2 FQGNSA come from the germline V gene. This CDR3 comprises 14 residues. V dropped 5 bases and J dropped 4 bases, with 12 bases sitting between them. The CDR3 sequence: CASSPSQGYNEQFF. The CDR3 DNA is TGTGCCAGCAGCCCATCACAGGGATACAATGAGCAGTTCTTC.

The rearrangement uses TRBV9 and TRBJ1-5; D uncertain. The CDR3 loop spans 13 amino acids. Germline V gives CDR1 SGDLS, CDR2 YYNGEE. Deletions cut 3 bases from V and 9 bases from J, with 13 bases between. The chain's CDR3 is CASSGSGDRPQHF. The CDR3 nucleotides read TGTGCCAGCAGCGGTTCCGGAGATCGGCCCCAGCATTTT.

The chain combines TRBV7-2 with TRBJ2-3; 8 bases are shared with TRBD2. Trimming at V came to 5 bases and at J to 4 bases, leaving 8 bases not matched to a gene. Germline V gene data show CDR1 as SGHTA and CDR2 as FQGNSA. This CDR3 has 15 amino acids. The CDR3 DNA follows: TGTGCCAGCAGCGACAGGCGGGGGGTCTCAGATACGCAGTATTTT. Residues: CASSDRRGVSDTQYF.

The CDR3 is CASSSQGGSYGYTF. The DNA for the CDR3 is TGTGCCAGCAGCTCCCAGGGGGGCAGCTATGGCTACACCTTC. V usage is TRBV5-6 and J usage is TRBJ1-2, with 7 bases that match TRBD1. The CDR3 loop spans 14 amino acids. J was trimmed by 4 bases and V by 3 bases; bases with no gene match: 6. The germline V gene has CDR1 SGHDT and CDR2 YYEEEE.

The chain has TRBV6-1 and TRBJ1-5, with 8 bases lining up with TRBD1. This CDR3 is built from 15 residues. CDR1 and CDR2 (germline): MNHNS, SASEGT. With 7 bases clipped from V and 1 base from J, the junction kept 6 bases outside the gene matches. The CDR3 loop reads CASTQGAISNQPQHF. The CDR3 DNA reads TGTGCCAGCACTCAGGGGGCAATAAGCAATCAGCCCCAGCATTTT.

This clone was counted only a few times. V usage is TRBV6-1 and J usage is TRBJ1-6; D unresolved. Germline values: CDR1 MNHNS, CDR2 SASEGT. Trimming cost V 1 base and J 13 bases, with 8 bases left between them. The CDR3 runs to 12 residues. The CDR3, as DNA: TGTGCCAGCAGTGAAGGCGAGAGGCCCCTCCACTTT. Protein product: CASSEGERPLHF.

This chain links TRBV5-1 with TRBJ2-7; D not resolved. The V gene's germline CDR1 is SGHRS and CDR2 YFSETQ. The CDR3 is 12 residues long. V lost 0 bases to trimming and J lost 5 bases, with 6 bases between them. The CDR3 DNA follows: TGCGCCAGCAGCTTGGTGGAGAACGAGCAGTACTTC. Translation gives CASSLVENEQYF.